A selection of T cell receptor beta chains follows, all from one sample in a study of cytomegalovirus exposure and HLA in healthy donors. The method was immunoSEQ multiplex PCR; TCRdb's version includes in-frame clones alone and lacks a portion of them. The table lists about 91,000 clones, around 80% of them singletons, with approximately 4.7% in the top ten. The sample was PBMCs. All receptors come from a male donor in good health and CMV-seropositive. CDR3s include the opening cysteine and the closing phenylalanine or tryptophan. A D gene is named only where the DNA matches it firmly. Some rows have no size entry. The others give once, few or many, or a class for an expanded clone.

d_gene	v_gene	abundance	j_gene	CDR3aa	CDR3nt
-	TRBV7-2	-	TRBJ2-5	CASSRQAGETQYF	TGTGCCAGCAGCCGACAGGCAGGGGAGACCCAGTACTTC
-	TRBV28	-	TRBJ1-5	CASVDLVRPGQPQHF	TGTGCCAGCGTTGACCTTGTAAGACCGGGGCAGCCCCAGCATTTT
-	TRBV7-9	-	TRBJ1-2	CASSWGQAGSGYTF	TGTGCCAGCAGCTGGGGACAAGCGGGATCTGGCTACACCTTC
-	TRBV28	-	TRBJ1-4	CASSLFRLRRTNEKLFF	TGTGCCAGCAGTTTATTTCGGTTGAGGCGAACTAATGAAAAACTGTTTTTT
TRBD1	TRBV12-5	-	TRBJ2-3	CASGGAGTGNPDTQYF	TGTGCTAGTGGTGGAGCCGGGACAGGGAATCCAGATACGCAGTATTTT
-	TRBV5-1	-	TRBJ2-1	CASSSLVGADNEQFF	TGCGCCAGCAGCTCACTAGTGGGGGCGGACAATGAGCAGTTCTTC
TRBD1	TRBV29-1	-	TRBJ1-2	CSVGQGNYGYTF	TGCAGCGTTGGACAGGGGAACTATGGCTACACCTTC
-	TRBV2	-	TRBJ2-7	CASRPGRGFEQYF	TGTGCCAGCAGGCCTGGTCGCGGTTTCGAGCAGTACTTC
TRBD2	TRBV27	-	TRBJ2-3	CASRFTGGTQYF	TGTGCCAGCAGATTTACGGGGGGTACGCAGTATTTT
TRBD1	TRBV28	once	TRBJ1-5	CASSAQDRWYQPQHF	TGTGCCAGCAGTGCCCAGGACAGGTGGTATCAGCCCCAGCATTTT
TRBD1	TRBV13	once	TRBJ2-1	CASSLGGQGSYNEQFF	TGTGCCAGCAGCTTAGGAGGACAGGGGTCCTACAATGAGCAGTTCTTC
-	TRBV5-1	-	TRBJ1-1	CASSLEPGLMNTEAFF	TGCGCCAGCAGCTTGGAACCGGGACTTATGAACACTGAAGCTTTCTTT
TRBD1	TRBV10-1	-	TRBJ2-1	CASWSTRGLYNEQFF	TGCGCCAGCTGGAGTACCAGGGGGCTATACAATGAGCAGTTCTTC
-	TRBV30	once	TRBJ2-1	CAWSPAGRGEQFF	TGTGCCTGGAGCCCCGCGGGACGGGGTGAGCAGTTCTTC
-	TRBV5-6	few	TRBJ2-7	CASSRQLFEQYF	TGTGCCAGCAGCCGACAGTTGTTCGAGCAGTACTTC
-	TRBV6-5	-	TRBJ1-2	CASSSGRNYGYTF	TGTGCCAGCTCGAGTGGTCGAAACTATGGCTACACCTTC
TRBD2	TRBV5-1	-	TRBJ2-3	CASRKISSGRTDTQYF	TGCGCCAGCCGTAAAATTTCTAGCGGACGCACAGATACGCAGTATTTT
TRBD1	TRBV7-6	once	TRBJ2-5	CASSLINPRDRSETQYF	TGTGCCAGCAGCTTAATAAATCCCCGGGACAGGTCCGAGACCCAGTACTTC
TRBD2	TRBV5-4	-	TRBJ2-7	CASSGGLAGVAGHEQYF	TGTGCCAGCAGCGGGGGACTAGCGGGGGTTGCCGGCCACGAGCAGTACTTC
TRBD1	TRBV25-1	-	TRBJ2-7	CASSESGTGGHEQYF	TGTGCCAGCAGTGAATCTGGGACAGGGGGACACGAGCAGTACTTC
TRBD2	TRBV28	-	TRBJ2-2	CASRPGGSNTGELFF	TGTGCCAGCAGGCCGGGGGGTTCGAACACCGGGGAGCTGTTTTTT
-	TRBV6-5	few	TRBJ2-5	CASSYRGVGETQYF	TGTGCCAGCAGTTACCGCGGGGTAGGAGAGACCCAGTACTTC
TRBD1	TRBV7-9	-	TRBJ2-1	CASSRQRGTGGLNEQFF	TGTGCCAGCAGCAGGCAACGTGGGACAGGGGGCCTCAATGAGCAGTTCTTC
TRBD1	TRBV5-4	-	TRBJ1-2	CASSSTGVANYGYTF	TGTGCCAGCAGCTCAACAGGGGTAGCTAACTATGGCTACACCTTC
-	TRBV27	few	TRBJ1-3	CASSLSPASGSGNTIYF	TGTGCCAGCAGTTTATCACCGGCGTCCGGGTCTGGAAACACCATATATTTT
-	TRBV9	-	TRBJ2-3	CASSVLLGEDTQYF	TGTGCCAGCAGCGTACTGCTAGGGGAAGATACGCAGTATTTT
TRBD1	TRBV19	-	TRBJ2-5	CASSIGQGLLETQYF	TGTGCCAGTAGTATAGGACAGGGTCTGCTAGAGACCCAGTACTTC
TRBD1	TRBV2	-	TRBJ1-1	CASSGGQWEAFF	TGTGCCAGCAGTGGGGGACAGTGGGAAGCTTTCTTT
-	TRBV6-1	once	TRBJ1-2	CASSLQGGYGYTF	TGTGCCAGCAGCTTACAGGGCGGCTATGGCTACACCTTC
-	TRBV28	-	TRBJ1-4	CASRVREGGGRDEKLFF	TGTGCCAGCAGGGTGAGGGAGGGAGGCGGTCGCGATGAAAAACTGTTTTTT
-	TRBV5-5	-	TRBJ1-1	CASSPRTYRDDTEAFF	TGTGCCAGCAGCCCAAGGACGTACAGGGATGACACTGAAGCTTTCTTT
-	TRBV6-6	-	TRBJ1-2	CASSLLAGQRDYGYTF	TGTGCCAGCAGTTTGCTAGCCGGACAGAGAGACTATGGCTACACCTTC
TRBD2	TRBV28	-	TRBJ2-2	CASTIASGYTGELFF	TGTGCCAGCACAATTGCTAGCGGTTACACCGGGGAGCTGTTTTTT
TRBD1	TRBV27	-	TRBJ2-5	CASSFLTGTDQETQYF	TGTGCCAGCAGTTTCCTAACCGGGACAGATCAAGAGACCCAGTACTTC
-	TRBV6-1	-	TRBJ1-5	CASSEVANQPQHF	TGTGCCAGCAGTGAAGTCGCGAATCAGCCCCAGCATTTT
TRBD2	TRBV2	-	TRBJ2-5	CASSEAGSLAGVGETQYF	TGTGCCAGCAGTGAAGCTGGAAGTCTAGCGGGAGTGGGAGAGACCCAGTACTTC